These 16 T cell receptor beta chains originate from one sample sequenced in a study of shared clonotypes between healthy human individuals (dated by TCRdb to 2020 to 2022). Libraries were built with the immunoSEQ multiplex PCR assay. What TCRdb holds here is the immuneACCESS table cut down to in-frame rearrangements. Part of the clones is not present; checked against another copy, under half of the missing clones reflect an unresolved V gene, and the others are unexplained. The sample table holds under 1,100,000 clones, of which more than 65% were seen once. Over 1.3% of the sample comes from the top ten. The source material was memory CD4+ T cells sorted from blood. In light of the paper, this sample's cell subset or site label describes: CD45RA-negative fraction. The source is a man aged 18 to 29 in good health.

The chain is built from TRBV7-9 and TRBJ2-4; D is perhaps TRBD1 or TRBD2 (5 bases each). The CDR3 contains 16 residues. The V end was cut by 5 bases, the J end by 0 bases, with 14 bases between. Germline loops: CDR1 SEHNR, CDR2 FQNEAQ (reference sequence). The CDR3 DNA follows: TGTGCCAGCAGCCCGGGGCTAGGGATAGCCAAAAACATTCAGTACTTC. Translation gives CASSPGLGIAKNIQYF.

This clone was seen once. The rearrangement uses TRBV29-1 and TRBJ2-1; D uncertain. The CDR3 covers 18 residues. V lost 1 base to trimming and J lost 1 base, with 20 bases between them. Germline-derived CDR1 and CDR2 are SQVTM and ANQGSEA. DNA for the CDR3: TGCAGCGTTGAAGGGGTAGGGTCCAGCAGAGTGTCCTACAATGAGCAGTTCTTC. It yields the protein CSVEGVGSSRVSYNEQFF.

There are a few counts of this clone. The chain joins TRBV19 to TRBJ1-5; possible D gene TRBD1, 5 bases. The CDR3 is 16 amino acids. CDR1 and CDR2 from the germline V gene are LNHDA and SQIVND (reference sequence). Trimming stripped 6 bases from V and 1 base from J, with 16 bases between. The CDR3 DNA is TGTGCCAGTAGAGGAGAAGGACACCAAAGCAATCAGCCCCAGCATTTT. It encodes CASRGEGHQSNQPQHF.

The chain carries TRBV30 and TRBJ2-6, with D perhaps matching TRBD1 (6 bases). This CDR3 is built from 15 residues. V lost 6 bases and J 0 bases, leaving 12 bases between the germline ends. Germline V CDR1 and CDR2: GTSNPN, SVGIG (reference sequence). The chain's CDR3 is CACPFRGSGANVLTF. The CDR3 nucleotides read TGTGCCTGCCCTTTCAGGGGCTCTGGGGCCAACGTCCTGACTTTC.

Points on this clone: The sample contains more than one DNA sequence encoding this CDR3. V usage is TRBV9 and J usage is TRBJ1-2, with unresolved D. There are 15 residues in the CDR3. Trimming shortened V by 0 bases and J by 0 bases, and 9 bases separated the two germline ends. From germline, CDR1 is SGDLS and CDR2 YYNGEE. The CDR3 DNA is TGTGCCAGCAGCGTAGGGACCGAAGCTAACTATGGCTACACCTTC. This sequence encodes CASSVGTEANYGYTF.

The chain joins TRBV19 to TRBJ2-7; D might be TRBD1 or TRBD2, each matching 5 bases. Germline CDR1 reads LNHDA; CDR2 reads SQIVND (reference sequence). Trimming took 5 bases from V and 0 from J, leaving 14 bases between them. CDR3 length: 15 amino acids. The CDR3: CASSASRGFSYEQYF. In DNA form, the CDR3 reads TGTGCCAGTAGTGCGTCCCGGGGCTTCTCCTACGAGCAGTACTTC.

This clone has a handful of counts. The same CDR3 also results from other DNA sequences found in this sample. CDR3 DNA: TGCAGTGCTAGTGACGAGACCCAGTACTTC. Its translation is CSASDETQYF. This chain joins TRBV20-1 and TRBJ2-5; no clear D. The CDR3 is 10 residues long. Trimming removed 3 bases at V and 5 bases at J, with 4 bases between. Germline V lookup: CDR1 DFQATT, CDR2 SNEGSKA (reference sequence).

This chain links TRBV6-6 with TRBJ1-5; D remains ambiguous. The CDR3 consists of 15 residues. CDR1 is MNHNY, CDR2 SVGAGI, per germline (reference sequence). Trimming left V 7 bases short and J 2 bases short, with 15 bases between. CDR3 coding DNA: TGTGCCAGCACCTCCGGGAAGCTGGGCAATCAGCCCCAGCATTTT. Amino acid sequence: CASTSGKLGNQPQHF.

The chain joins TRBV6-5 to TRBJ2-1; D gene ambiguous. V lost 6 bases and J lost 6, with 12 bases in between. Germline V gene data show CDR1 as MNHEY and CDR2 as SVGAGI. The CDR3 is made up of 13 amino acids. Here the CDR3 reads CASRLPAGNEQFF. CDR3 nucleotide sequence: TGTGCCAGCAGACTCCCGGCCGGCAATGAGCAGTTCTTC.

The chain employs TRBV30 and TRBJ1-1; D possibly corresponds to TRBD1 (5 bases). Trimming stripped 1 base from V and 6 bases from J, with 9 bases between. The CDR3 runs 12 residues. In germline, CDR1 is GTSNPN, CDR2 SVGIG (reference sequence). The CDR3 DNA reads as TGTGCCTGGAGTGACTCGGGGCCTGAAGCTTTCTTT. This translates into CAWSDSGPEAFF. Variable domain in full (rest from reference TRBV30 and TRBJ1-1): SQTIHQWPATLVQPVGSPLSLECTVEGTSNPNLYWYRQAAGRGLQLLFYSVGIGQISSEVPQNLSASRPQDRQFILSSKKLLLSDSGFYLCAWSDSGPEAFFGQGTRLTVV.

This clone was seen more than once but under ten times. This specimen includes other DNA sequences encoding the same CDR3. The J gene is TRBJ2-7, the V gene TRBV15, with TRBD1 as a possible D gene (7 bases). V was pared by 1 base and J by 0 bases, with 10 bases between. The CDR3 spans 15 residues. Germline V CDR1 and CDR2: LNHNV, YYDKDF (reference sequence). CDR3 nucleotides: TGTGCCACCAGCAGAGGCGGGACAGCCTCCTACGAGCAGTACTTC. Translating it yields CATSRGGTASYEQYF.

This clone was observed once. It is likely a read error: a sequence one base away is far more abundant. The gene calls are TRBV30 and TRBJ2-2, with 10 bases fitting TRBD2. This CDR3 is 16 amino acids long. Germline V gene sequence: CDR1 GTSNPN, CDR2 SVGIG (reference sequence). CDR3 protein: CTWSVAPWTSGGELFF. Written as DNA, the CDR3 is TGTACCTGGAGTGTTGCCCCTTGGACTAGCGGCGGGGAGCTGTTTTTT.

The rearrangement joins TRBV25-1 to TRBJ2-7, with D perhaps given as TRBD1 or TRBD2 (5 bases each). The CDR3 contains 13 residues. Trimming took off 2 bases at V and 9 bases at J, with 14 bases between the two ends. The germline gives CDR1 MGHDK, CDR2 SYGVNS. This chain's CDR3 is CASSEGTVRGQYF. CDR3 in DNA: TGTGCCAGCAGTGAAGGGACCGTGCGTGGGCAGTACTTC.

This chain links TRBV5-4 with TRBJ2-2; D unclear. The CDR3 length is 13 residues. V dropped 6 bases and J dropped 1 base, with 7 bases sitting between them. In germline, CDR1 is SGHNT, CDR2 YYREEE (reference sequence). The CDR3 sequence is CASMPQNTGELFF. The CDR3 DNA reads TGTGCCAGCATGCCCCAGAACACCGGGGAGCTGTTTTTT. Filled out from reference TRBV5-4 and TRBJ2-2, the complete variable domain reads ETGVTQSPTHLIKTRGQQVTLRCSSQSGHNTVSWYQQALGQGPQFIFQYYREEENGRGNFPPRFSGLQFPNYSSELNVNALELDDSALYLCASMPQNTGELFFGEGSRLTVL.

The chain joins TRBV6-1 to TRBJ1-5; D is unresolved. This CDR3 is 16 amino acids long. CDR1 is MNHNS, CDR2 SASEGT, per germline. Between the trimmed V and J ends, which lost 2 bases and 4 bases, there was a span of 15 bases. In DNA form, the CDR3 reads TGTGCCAGCAGTGAATTCGGAACAGAGCCAAATCAGCCCCAGCATTTT. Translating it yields CASSEFGTEPNQPQHF.

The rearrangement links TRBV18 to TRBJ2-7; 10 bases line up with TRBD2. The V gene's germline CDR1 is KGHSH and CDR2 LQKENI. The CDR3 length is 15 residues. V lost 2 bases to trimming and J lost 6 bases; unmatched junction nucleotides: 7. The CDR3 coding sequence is TGTGCCAGCTCACCAGGGCTAGCGGGAGATGGCGAGCAGTACTTC. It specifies CASSPGLAGDGEQYF. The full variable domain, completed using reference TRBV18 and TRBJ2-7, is NAGVMQNPRHLVRRRGQEARLRCSPMKGHSHVYWYRQLPEEGLKFMVYLQKENIIDESGMPKERFSAEFPKEGPSILRIQQVVRGDSAAYFCASSPGLAGDGEQYFGPGTRLTVT.